This paragraph reports one T cell receptor (beta chain). The identical CDR3 is also encoded by other nucleotide sequences in the sample. Libraries were prepared by immunoSEQ multiplex PCR; TCRdb keeps only in-frame clonotypes and omits some of them. The sample records approximately 85,000 clones, around 89% being singletons. The sample belongs to a study of blood T cell repertoires in COVID-19. Study at large: PBMCs, B-cell-depleted T cells, or T cells provided the cDNA or gDNA that made up the material.

In germline, CDR1 is KGHSH, CDR2 LQKENI. The CDR3 is made up of 17 amino acids. The J segment lost 0 bases and the V segment lost 3 bases, leaving 5 bases of the junction unmatched. The origin of this receptor is a woman of 80 years or more with active or convalescent COVID-19. The chain employs TRBV18 and TRBJ1-1, with 12 nucleotides matching TRBD1. Sequenced input: peripheral blood. This CDR3 reads CASSPLGTGGMNTEAFF. Here the CDR3 DNA reads TGTGCCAGCTCACCCCTCGGGACAGGGGGCATGAACACTGAAGCTTTCTTT.